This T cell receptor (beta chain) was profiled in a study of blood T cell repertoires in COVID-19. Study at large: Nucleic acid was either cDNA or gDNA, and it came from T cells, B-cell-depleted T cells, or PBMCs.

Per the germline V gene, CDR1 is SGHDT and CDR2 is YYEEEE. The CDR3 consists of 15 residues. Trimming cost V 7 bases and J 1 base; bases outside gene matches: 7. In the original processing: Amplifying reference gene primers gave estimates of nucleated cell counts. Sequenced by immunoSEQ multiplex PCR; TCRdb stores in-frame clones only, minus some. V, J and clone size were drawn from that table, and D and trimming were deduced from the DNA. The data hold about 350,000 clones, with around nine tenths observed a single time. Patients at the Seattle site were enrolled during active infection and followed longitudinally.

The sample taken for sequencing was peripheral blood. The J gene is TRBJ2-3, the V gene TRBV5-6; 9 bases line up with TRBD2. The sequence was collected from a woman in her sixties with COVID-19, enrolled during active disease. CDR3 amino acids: CASRRRGGGTDTQYF. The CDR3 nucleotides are TGTGCCAGCCGGAGGCGGGGGGGTGGCACAGATACGCAGTATTTT.